This T cell receptor (beta chain) was identified during a study of blood T cells in healthy people across ages. Study findings and constraints: Getting older went along with TCR beta diversity per million T cells dropping roughly linearly.

The CDR3 runs 13 residues. Deletions cut 3 bases from V and 2 bases from J, with 8 bases between. In germline, CDR1 is KGHSH, CDR2 LQKENI. About this clonotype itself: Its antigen remains unknown.

Combining a sample-barcoded 5' primer with a J-beta primer mix, a second PCR ran for about 6 to 11 cycles. Per sample, CDR3-containing paired-end reads numbered at least 2.5 million. TCRdb reprocessed the 5' RACE reads with MiXCR, giving one entry per CDR3 protein. This table holds over 600,000 distinct CDR3 sequences, 35% to 60% found once. The chain has TRBV18 and TRBJ2-7, with D possibly TRBD1 on 5 matching bases. The receptor was derived from a man at least 80 years old in good health. Sequenced input: blood. The CDR3 region is CASSPARAYEQYF. The CDR3, as DNA: TGTGCCAGCTCACCGGCCAGGGCCTACGAGCAGTACTTC.